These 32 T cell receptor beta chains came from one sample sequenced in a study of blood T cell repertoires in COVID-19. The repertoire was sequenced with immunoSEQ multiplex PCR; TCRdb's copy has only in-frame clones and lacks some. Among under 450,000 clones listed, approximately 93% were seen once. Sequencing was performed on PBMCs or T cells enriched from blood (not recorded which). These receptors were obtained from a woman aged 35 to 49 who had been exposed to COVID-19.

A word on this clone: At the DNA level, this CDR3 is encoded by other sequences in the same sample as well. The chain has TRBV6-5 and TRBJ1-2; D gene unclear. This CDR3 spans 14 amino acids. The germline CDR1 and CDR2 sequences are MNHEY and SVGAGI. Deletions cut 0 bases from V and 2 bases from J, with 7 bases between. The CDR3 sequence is CASSYSQANYGYTF. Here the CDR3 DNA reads TGTGCCAGCAGTTACTCCCAGGCCAACTATGGCTACACCTTC.

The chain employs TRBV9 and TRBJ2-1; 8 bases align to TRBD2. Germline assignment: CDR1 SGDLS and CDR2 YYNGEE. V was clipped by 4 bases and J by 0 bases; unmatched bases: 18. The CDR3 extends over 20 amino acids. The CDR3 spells CASSRTLIAGPVSSYNEQFF. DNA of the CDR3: TGTGCCAGCAGCCGTACGTTAATAGCGGGGCCCGTCAGCTCCTACAATGAGCAGTTCTTC.

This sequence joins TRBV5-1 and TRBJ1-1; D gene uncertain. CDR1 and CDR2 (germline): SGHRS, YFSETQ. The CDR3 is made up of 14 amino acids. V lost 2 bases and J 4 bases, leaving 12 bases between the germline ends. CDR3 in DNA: TGCGCCAGCAGCTTTGCCGCGGGGAGCACTGAAGCTTTCTTT. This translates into CASSFAAGSTEAFF. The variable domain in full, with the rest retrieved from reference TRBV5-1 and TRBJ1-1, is KAGVTQTPRYLIKTRGQQVTLSCSPISGHRSVSWYQQTPGQGLQFLFEYFSETQRNKGNFPGRFSGRQFSNSRSEMNVSTLELGDSALYLCASSFAAGSTEAFFGQGTRLTVV.

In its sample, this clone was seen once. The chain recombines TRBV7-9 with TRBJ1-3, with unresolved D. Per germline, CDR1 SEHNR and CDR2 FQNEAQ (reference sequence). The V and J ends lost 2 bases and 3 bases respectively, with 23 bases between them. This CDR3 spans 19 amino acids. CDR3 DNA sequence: TGTGCCAGCAGCTTACCCCGAGGGAGGGCTCTCTCGGTTGGAAACACCATATATTTT. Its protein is CASSLPRGRALSVGNTIYF.

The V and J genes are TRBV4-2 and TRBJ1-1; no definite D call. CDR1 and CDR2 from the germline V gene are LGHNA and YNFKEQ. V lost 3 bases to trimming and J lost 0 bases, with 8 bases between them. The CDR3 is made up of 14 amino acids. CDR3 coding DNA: TGTGCCAGCAGCCAGGCAGGCATGAACACTGAAGCTTTCTTT. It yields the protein CASSQAGMNTEAFF.

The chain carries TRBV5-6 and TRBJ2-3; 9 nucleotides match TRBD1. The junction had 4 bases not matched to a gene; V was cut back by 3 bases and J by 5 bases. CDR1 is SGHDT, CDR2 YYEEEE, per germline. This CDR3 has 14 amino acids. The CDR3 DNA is TGTGCCAGCAGCTGGGGACAGGGCGGAGATACGCAGTATTTT. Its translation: CASSWGQGGDTQYF.

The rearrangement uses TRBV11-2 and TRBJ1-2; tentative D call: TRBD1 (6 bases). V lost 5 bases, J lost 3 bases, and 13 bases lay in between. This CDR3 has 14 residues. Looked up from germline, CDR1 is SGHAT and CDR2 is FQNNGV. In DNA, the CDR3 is TGTGCCAGCAGCGATTCGGCAGGGGACTATGGCTACACCTTC. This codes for CASSDSAGDYGYTF.

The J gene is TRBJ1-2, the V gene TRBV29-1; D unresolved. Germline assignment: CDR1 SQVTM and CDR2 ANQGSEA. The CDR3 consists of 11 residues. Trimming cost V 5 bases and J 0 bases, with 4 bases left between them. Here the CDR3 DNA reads TGCAGCGTTCTCTCTAACTATGGCTACACCTTC. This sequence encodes CSVLSNYGYTF.

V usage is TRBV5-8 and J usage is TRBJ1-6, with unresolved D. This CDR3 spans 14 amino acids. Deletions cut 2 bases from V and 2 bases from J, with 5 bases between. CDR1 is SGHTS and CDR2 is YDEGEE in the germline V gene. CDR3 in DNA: TGTGCCAGCAGCTTTGGAGCCTATAATTCACCCCTCCACTTT. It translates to CASSFGAYNSPLHF.

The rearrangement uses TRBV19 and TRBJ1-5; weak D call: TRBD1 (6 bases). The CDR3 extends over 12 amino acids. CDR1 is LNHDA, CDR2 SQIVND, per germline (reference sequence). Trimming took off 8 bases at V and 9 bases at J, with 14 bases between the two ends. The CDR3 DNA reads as TGTGCCAGTGCGAGTTTAGGGGGGCCCCAGCATTTT. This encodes CASASLGGPQHF.

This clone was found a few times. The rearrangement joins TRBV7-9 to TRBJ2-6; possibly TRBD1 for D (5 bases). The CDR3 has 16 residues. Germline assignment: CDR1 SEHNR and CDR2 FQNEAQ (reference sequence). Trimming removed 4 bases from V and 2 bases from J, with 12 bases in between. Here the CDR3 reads CASSSRVTAGANVLTF. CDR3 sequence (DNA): TGTGCCAGCAGCTCTAGGGTGACAGCTGGGGCCAACGTCCTGACTTTC.

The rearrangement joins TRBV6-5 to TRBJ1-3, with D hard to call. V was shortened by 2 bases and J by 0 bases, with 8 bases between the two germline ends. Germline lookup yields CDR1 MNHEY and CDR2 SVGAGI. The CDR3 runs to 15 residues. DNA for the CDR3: TGTGCCAGCAGTTACAGACGGAGCTCTGGAAACACCATATATTTT. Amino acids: CASSYRRSSGNTIYF.

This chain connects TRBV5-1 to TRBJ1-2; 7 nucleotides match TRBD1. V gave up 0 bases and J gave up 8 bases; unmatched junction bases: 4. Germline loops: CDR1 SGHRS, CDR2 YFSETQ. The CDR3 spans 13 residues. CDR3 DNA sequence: TGCGCCAGCAGCTTGGGACAGGGTTCCGGCTACACCTTC. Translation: CASSLGQGSGYTF.

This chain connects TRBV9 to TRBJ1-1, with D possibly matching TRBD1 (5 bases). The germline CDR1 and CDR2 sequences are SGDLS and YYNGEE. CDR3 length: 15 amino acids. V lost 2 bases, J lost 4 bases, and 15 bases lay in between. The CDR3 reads CASSVGRGSSTEAFF. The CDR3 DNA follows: TGTGCCAGCAGCGTCGGGCGGGGGTCGAGCACTGAAGCTTTCTTT. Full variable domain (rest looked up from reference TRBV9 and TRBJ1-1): DSGVTQTPKHLITATGQRVTLRCSPRSGDLSVYWYQQSLDQGLQFLIQYYNGEERAKGNILERFSAQQFPDLHSELNLSSLELGDSALYFCASSVGRGSSTEAFFGQGTRLTVV.

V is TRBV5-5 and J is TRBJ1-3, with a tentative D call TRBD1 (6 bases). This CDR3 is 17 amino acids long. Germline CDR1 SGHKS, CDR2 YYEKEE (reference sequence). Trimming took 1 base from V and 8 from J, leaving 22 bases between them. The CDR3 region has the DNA TGTGCCAGCAGCTTGCGGCCCCCGGTAGGGGGTAGGGACACCATATATTTT. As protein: CASSLRPPVGGRDTIYF.

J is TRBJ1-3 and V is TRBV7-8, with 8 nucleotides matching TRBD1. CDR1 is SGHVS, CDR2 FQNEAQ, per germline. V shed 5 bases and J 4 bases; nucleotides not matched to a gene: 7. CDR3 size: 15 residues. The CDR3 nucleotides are TGTGCCAGCAGCCCATTCAGGGGGCAGGGAAACACCATATATTTT. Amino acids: CASSPFRGQGNTIYF.

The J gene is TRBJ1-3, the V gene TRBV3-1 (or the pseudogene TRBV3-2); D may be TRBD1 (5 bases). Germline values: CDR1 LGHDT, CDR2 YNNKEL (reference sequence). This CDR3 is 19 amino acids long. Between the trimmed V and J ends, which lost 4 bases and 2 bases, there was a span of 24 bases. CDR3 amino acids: CASSPYRTSRSLTGNTIYF. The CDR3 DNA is TGTGCCAGCAGCCCATATAGGACAAGTCGGAGTTTGACTGGAAACACCATATATTTT.

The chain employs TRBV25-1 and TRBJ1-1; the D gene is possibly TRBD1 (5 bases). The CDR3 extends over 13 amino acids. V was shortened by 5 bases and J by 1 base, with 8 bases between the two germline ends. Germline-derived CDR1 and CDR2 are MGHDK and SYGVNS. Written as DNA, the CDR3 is TGTGCCAGCAGTCACACAGGGAACACTGAAGCTTTCTTT. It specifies CASSHTGNTEAFF.

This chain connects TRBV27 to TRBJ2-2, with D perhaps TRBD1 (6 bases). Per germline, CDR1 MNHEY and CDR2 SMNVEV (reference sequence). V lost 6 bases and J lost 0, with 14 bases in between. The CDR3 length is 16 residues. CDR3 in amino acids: CASSRDKFSNTGELFF. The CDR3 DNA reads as TGTGCCAGCAGCCGGGACAAGTTTTCGAACACCGGGGAGCTGTTTTTT.

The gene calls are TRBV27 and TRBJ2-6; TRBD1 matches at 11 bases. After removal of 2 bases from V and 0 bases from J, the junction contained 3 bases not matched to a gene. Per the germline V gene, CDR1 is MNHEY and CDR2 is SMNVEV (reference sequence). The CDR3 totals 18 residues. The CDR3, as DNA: TGTGCCAGCAGTTTAACCGGGACAGGGGGCTCTGGGGCCAACGTCCTGACTTTC. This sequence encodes CASSLTGTGGSGANVLTF.

CDR3 sequence reads: CASSLSLDPRRGEKLFF. In DNA, the CDR3 is TGTGCCAGCAGCTTGAGCCTAGACCCGCGCCGGGGTGAAAAACTGTTTTTT. The V and J genes are TRBV7-8 and TRBJ1-4; D gene uncertain. Germline-derived CDR1 and CDR2 are SGHVS and FQNEAQ. This CDR3 is 17 amino acids long. Trimming pared 3 bases from V and 7 bases from J, leaving 21 bases between.

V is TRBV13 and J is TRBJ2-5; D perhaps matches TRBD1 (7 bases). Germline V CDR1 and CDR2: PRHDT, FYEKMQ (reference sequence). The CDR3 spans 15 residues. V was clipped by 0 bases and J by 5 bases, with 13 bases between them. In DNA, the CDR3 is TGTGCCAGCAGCTTAGGTGGAGGGGGCAGGGAGACCCAGTACTTC. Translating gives CASSLGGGGRETQYF. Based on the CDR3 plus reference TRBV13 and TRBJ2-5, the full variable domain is AAGVIQSPRHLIKEKRETATLKCYPIPRHDTVYWYQQGPGQDPQFLISFYEKMQSDKGSIPDRFSAQQFSDYHSELNMSSLELGDSALYFCASSLGGGGRETQYFGPGTRLLVL.

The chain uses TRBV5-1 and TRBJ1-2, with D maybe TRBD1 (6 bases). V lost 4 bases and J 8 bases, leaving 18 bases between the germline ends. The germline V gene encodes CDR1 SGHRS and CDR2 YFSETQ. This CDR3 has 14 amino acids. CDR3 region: CASSPGAGARGYTF. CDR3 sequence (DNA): TGCGCCAGCAGCCCCGGAGCGGGGGCCCGCGGCTACACCTTC.

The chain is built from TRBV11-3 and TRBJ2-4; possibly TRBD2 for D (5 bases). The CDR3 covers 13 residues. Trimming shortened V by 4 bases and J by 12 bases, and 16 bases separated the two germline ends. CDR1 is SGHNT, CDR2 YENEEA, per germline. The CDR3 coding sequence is TGTGCCAGCAGCTCCCGCCCGGCCGGGAATCAGTACTTC. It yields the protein CASSSRPAGNQYF.

CDR3 nucleotides: TGTGCCAGCAGTTTCTCGGTAAATCAGCCCCAGCATTTT. Protein sequence: CASSFSVNQPQHF. The gene calls are TRBV12-3 or TRBV12-4 and TRBJ1-5; D gene uncertain. With 3 bases removed from V and 4 bases from J, the gap between germline ends came to 7 bases. The length of the CDR3 is 13 residues.

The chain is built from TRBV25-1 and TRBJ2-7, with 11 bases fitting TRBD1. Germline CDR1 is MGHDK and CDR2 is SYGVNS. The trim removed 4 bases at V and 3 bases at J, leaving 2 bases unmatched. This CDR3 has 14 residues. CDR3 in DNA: TGTGCCAGCAGTGCGGGGACAGGGGGCTACGAGCAGTACTTC. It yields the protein CASSAGTGGYEQYF.

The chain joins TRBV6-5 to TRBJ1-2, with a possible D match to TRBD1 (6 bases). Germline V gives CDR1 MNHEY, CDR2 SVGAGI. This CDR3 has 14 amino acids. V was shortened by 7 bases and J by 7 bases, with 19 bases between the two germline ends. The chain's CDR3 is CASTNGWQGSGYTF. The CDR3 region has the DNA TGTGCCAGCACCAACGGATGGCAGGGGTCTGGCTACACCTTC.

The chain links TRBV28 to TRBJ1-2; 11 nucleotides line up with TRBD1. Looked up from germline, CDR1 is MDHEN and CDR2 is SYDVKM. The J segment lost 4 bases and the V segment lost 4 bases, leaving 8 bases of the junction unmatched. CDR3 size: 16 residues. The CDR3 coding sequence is TGTGCCAGCAGTTCCGGGACAGGGGGTAGGGGCTATGGCTACACCTTC. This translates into CASSSGTGGRGYGYTF.

The CDR3 DNA sequence: TGCGCCAGCAGCTTGTGGCAGACTGGGAACACTGAAGCTTTCTTT. It codes for CASSLWQTGNTEAFF. The V call is TRBV5-1, the J call TRBJ1-1; no firm D call. The CDR3 contains 15 residues. Trimming left V 1 base short and J 1 base short, with 11 bases between. Germline V CDR1 and CDR2: SGHRS, YFSETQ.

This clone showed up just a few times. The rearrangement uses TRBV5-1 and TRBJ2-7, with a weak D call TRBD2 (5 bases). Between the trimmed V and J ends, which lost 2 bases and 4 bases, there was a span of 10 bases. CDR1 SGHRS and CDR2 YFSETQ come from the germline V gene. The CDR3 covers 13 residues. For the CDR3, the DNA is TGCGCCAGCAGCTTAGGACTTCAGTACGAGCAGTACTTC. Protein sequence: CASSLGLQYEQYF.

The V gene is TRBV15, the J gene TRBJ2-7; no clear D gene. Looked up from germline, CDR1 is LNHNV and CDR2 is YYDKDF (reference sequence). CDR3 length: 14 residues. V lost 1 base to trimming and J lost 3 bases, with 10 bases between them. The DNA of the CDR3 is TGTGCCACCAGCAGAGCCTCCTTTTACTACGAGCAGTACTTC. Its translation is CATSRASFYYEQYF.

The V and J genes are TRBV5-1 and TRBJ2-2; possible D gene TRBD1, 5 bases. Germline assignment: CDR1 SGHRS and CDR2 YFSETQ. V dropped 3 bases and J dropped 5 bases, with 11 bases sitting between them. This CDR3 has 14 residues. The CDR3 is CASSWRKGTGELFF. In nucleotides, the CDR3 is TGCGCCAGCAGCTGGCGCAAGGGGACCGGGGAGCTGTTTTTT.